The 18 T cell receptor beta chains in this list originate from one sample, sequenced in a study of blood T cells in healthy people across ages (dated by TCRdb to the mid-2010s). Receptor libraries were prepared by 5' RACE. Sequencing was carried out with an Illumina HiSeq 2500. The second PCR ran for roughly 7 to 12 cycles and used a J-beta primer mix along with a sample-barcoded 5' primer. The public reads were reprocessed in TCRdb via fastp at Q25 and MiXCR, keeping in-frame beta chains. Under each unique CDR3 protein, matching rows form one entry showing the most common genes and DNA. Here the sample has some 780,000 distinct CDR3 sequences; 56% occur a single time. 25% to 30% of the sample belongs to the ten largest clones. The specimen sequenced was blood. These receptors originate from a man aged 35-49 years in good health.

A word on this clonotype: The junction departs from the called germline gene at one end, perhaps through a read error. The chain carries TRBV7-2 and TRBJ2-5; no reliable D call. CDR3 length: 15 amino acids. The germline V gene has CDR1 SGHTA and CDR2 FQGNSA. CDR3 loop: CASSVAATVQETQYF. The CDR3 DNA reads TGTGCCAGCAGCGTAGCCGCGACGGTACAAGAGACCCAGTACTTC.

The CDR3 DNA is TGTGCCAGCAGCTTAGACAGGGGGGACCAAGAGACCCAGTACTTC. It is translated as CASSLDRGDQETQYF. The chain is built from TRBV7-2 and TRBJ2-5; TRBD1 agrees at 8 bases. There are 15 residues in the CDR3. V dropped 1 base and J dropped 0; count of bases not matched to a gene: 1. Germline CDR1 reads SGHTA; CDR2 reads FQGNSA.

This sequence joins TRBV11-2 and TRBJ2-1; 9 bases map to TRBD2. The length of the CDR3 is 14 residues. V gave up 5 bases and J gave up 8 bases; unmatched junction bases: 7. The V gene's germline CDR1 is SGHAT and CDR2 FQNNGV. In DNA, the CDR3 is TGTGCCAGCAGCATAGCGGGAGTAGTGGATGAGCAGTTCTTC. It specifies CASSIAGVVDEQFF.

The chain has TRBV3-1 and TRBJ1-2, with D maybe TRBD1 (5 bases). CDR1 is LGHDT, CDR2 YNNKEL, per germline (reference sequence). The CDR3 totals 17 residues. V shed 6 bases and J shed 4 bases, with 24 bases lying between them. As DNA, the CDR3 is TGTGCCAGCAGTCCCGACCCCTTCAAACAGGAGACCTATGGCTACACCTTC. Protein product: CASSPDPFKQETYGYTF.

V is TRBV9 and J is TRBJ2-3, with no clear D. CDR3 size: 10 residues. V lost 3 bases to trimming and J lost 7 bases, with 3 bases between them. Germline-derived CDR1 and CDR2 are SGDLS and YYNGEE. CDR3 region: CASSGHTQYF. The CDR3 DNA follows: TGTGCCAGCAGCGGGCATACGCAGTATTTT.

This rearrangement joins TRBV7-2 to TRBJ1-5; 9 bases fit TRBD1. The V segment lost 5 bases and the J segment 7 bases; nucleotides outside the gene matches: 9. The CDR3 length is 15 residues. Germline CDR1 and CDR2: SGHTA and FQGNSA. The CDR3 nucleotides read TGTGCCAGCAGCCCCCAGACAGGGGGAGGACAGCCCCAGCATTTT. This sequence encodes CASSPQTGGGQPQHF.

This rearrangement joins TRBV9 to TRBJ1-2, with D perhaps matching TRBD1 (5 bases). Germline values: CDR1 SGDLS, CDR2 YYNGEE. There are 13 residues in the CDR3. The V end lost 0 bases, the J end lost 8 bases, and 11 bases lay between the germline ends. The CDR3 DNA reads as TGTGCCAGCAGCGTAGGACAGATAAGGGGCTACACCTTC. Its protein is CASSVGQIRGYTF.

This clonotype has only a few counts. The V call is TRBV3-1, the J call TRBJ2-5; D gene uncertain. Trimming shortened V by 1 base and J by 5 bases, and 11 bases separated the two germline ends. This CDR3 region has 14 residues. CDR1 and CDR2 (germline): LGHDT, YNNKEL (reference sequence). The DNA for the CDR3 is TGTGCCAGCAGCCAAGTTCCAGTCAGGGAGACCCAGTACTTC. It is translated as CASSQVPVRETQYF.

V is TRBV7-3 and J is TRBJ1-4; 8 bases are a match to TRBD1. V dropped 0 bases and J dropped 10; count of bases not matched to a gene: 10. CDR1 is SGHTA and CDR2 is FQGTGA in the germline V gene. This CDR3 is built from 16 residues. CDR3 amino acids: CASSLTPTGESGKLFF. The CDR3 coding sequence is TGTGCCAGCAGCTTAACCCCGACAGGGGAGAGCGGAAAACTGTTTTTT.

This clonotype was recorded a few times. V is TRBV7-2 and J is TRBJ2-7; TRBD2 agrees at 14 bases. J gave up 4 bases and V 0 bases, and 2 bases lay outside the gene matches. The CDR3 is 16 amino acids. CDR1 and CDR2 from the germline V gene are SGHTA and FQGNSA. CDR3 loop: CASSLAGTSGSYEQYF. As DNA, the CDR3 is TGTGCCAGCAGCTTAGCCGGGACTAGCGGGAGTTACGAGCAGTACTTC.

This clonotype has a handful of counts. This sequence joins TRBV9 and TRBJ2-4, with 7 bases that match TRBD2. The CDR3 runs to 16 residues. V shed 4 bases and J 5 bases; nucleotides not matched to a gene: 12. Germline-derived CDR1 and CDR2 are SGDLS and YYNGEE. The CDR3 nucleotides are TGTGCCAGCAGCTCACCAAGCGGGCTAGCGGAAAACATTCAGTACTTC. Its translation: CASSSPSGLAENIQYF.

V is TRBV7-8 and J is TRBJ2-5, with a possible D match to TRBD2 (5 bases). TRBJ2-7 explains the end of the DNA better; the J call may be wrong. The germline CDR1 and CDR2 sequences are SGHVS and FQNEAQ. The CDR3 consists of 14 residues. The CDR3 region has the DNA TGTGCCAGCAGCTCGGGAACATTTCTCTACGAGCAGTACTTC. It codes for CASSSGTFLYEQYF.

In this sample, this clonotype turned up once. The V and J genes are TRBV7-9 and TRBJ2-3; 13 bases match TRBD2. Germline V lookup: CDR1 SEHNR, CDR2 FQNEAQ (reference sequence). The V gene end was trimmed by 7 bases and the J gene end by 8 bases; junction bases not matched to a gene: 3. The CDR3 is made up of 13 amino acids. The chain's CDR3 is CASNRTSGGTQYF. The CDR3 DNA sequence: TGTGCCAGCAACCGGACTAGCGGGGGTACGCAGTATTTT.

Notes on this clonotype: A junction boundary mismatches the germline segment, possibly from a read error. The V and J genes are TRBV7-2 and TRBJ2-5; TRBD2 is a possible D gene (6 bases). This CDR3 comprises 13 residues. Looked up from germline, CDR1 is SGHTA and CDR2 is FQGNSA. This CDR3 reads CASSRGLPRPQYF. The CDR3 DNA sequence: TGCGCCAGCAGTCGGGGACTGCCCAGACCCCAGTACTTC.

The chain recombines TRBV14 with TRBJ2-3, with no clear D. Between the trimmed V and J ends, which lost 8 bases and 4 bases, there was a span of 10 bases. The CDR3 has 12 amino acids. Germline loops: CDR1 SGHDN, CDR2 FVKESK. CDR3 residues: CASGSSPDTQYF. The CDR3 region has the DNA TGTGCCAGCGGATCTAGTCCAGATACGCAGTATTTT.

This clonotype was recorded only once. This chain connects TRBV24-1 to TRBJ2-3; D may be TRBD2 (6 bases). There are 17 residues in the CDR3. The germline gives CDR1 KGHDR, CDR2 SFDVKD. Trimming took 1 base from V and 1 from J, leaving 14 bases between them. DNA for the CDR3: TGTGCCACCAGTGATTTAGGGACTCCGGATGGCACAGATACGCAGTATTTT. This codes for CATSDLGTPDGTDTQYF.

V usage is TRBV5-1 and J usage is TRBJ1-1, with TRBD1 identical over 8 bases. The germline V gene encodes CDR1 SGHRS and CDR2 YFSETQ. V lost 3 bases and J lost 5; bases outside the gene matches: 12. This CDR3 spans 16 amino acids. CDR3 bases: TGCGCCAGCAGCTCCACCTCCACAGGGGGTACTACTGAAGCTTTCTTT. Protein: CASSSTSTGGTTEAFF.

A few counts support this clonotype. J is TRBJ1-1 and V is TRBV28, with TRBD1 matching over 8 bases. From germline, CDR1 is MDHEN and CDR2 SYDVKM. The CDR3 consists of 13 residues. The V gene end was trimmed by 7 bases and the J gene end by 6 bases; junction bases not matched to a gene: 7. The CDR3 coding sequence is TGTGCCAGCAATGGACAGGGTAGATCTGAAGCTTTCTTT. Translating it yields CASNGQGRSEAFF. The complete variable domain, with remaining parts taken from reference TRBV28 and TRBJ1-1, reads DVKVTQSSRYLVKRTGEKVFLECVQDMDHENMFWYRQDPGLGLRLIYFSYDVKMKEKGDIPEGYSVSREKKERFSLILESASTNQTSMYLCASNGQGRSEAFFGQGTRLTVV.